This section outlines one T cell receptor beta chain sequence together with its context. This CDR3 is 14 amino acids long. Trimming at V came to 5 bases and at J to 1 base, leaving 3 bases not matched to a gene. Looked up from germline, CDR1 is SGHNT and CDR2 is YENEEA. This entry is derived from a study of PD-L1 blockade in urothelial cancer. About the study: Across blood samples, T cells had a median count of 141,255.

Measured with immunoSEQ multiplex PCR; TCRdb has only the in-frame clones, and not every one. The sample comprises about 74,000 clones, 90% of which are singletons, and 3.5% to 5% rests with the top ten. Time point in this sample: pretreatment peripheral blood. Between 1 and 8 samples per patient were obtained, pretreatment and on-treatment. This chain connects TRBV11-3 to TRBJ1-1, with 8 bases lining up with TRBD1. The receptor was isolated from a man in his 70s with urothelial cancer. The starting material was PBMCs, obtained around atezolizumab (anti-PD-L1) treatment. The CDR3 nucleotides are TGTGCCAGCAGCGGCGGGACAGGGAACACTGAAGCTTTCTTT. Its translation is CASSGGTGNTEAFF.